This TCR beta chain was captured in a study of early T cells in non-severe SARS-CoV-2 infection. Turning to the study itself: With bulk RNA from unsorted whole blood as input, sequencing yielded unpaired chains.

This clonotype has at least ten counts. Molecules of cDNA were individually given unique molecular identifiers that were attached to them. A single record per CDR3 protein comes from TCRdb applying MiXCR to the 5' RACE reads. The sample contains about 19,000 distinct CDR3 sequences, about 4% of which appear only once. The CDR3 covers 13 residues. Germline V gives CDR1 SGDLS, CDR2 YYNGEE. Trimming shortened V by 3 bases and J by 5 bases, and 10 bases separated the two germline ends. This receptor was taken from an adult who was a healthcare worker with PCR-confirmed SARS-CoV-2 infection or an uninfected control (not recorded which). This sequence joins TRBV9 and TRBJ2-3, with unresolved D. Sequencing was carried out using whole blood. The CDR3 sequence: CASSDTTGDTQYF. DNA of the CDR3: TGTGCCAGCAGCGATACTACGGGAGATACGCAGTATTTT. The full variable domain, completed using reference TRBV9 and TRBJ2-3, is DSGVTQTPKHLITATGQRVTLRCSPRSGDLSVYWYQQSLDQGLQFLIQYYNGEERAKGNILERFSAQQFPDLHSELNLSSLELGDSALYFCASSDTTGDTQYFGPGTRLTVL.